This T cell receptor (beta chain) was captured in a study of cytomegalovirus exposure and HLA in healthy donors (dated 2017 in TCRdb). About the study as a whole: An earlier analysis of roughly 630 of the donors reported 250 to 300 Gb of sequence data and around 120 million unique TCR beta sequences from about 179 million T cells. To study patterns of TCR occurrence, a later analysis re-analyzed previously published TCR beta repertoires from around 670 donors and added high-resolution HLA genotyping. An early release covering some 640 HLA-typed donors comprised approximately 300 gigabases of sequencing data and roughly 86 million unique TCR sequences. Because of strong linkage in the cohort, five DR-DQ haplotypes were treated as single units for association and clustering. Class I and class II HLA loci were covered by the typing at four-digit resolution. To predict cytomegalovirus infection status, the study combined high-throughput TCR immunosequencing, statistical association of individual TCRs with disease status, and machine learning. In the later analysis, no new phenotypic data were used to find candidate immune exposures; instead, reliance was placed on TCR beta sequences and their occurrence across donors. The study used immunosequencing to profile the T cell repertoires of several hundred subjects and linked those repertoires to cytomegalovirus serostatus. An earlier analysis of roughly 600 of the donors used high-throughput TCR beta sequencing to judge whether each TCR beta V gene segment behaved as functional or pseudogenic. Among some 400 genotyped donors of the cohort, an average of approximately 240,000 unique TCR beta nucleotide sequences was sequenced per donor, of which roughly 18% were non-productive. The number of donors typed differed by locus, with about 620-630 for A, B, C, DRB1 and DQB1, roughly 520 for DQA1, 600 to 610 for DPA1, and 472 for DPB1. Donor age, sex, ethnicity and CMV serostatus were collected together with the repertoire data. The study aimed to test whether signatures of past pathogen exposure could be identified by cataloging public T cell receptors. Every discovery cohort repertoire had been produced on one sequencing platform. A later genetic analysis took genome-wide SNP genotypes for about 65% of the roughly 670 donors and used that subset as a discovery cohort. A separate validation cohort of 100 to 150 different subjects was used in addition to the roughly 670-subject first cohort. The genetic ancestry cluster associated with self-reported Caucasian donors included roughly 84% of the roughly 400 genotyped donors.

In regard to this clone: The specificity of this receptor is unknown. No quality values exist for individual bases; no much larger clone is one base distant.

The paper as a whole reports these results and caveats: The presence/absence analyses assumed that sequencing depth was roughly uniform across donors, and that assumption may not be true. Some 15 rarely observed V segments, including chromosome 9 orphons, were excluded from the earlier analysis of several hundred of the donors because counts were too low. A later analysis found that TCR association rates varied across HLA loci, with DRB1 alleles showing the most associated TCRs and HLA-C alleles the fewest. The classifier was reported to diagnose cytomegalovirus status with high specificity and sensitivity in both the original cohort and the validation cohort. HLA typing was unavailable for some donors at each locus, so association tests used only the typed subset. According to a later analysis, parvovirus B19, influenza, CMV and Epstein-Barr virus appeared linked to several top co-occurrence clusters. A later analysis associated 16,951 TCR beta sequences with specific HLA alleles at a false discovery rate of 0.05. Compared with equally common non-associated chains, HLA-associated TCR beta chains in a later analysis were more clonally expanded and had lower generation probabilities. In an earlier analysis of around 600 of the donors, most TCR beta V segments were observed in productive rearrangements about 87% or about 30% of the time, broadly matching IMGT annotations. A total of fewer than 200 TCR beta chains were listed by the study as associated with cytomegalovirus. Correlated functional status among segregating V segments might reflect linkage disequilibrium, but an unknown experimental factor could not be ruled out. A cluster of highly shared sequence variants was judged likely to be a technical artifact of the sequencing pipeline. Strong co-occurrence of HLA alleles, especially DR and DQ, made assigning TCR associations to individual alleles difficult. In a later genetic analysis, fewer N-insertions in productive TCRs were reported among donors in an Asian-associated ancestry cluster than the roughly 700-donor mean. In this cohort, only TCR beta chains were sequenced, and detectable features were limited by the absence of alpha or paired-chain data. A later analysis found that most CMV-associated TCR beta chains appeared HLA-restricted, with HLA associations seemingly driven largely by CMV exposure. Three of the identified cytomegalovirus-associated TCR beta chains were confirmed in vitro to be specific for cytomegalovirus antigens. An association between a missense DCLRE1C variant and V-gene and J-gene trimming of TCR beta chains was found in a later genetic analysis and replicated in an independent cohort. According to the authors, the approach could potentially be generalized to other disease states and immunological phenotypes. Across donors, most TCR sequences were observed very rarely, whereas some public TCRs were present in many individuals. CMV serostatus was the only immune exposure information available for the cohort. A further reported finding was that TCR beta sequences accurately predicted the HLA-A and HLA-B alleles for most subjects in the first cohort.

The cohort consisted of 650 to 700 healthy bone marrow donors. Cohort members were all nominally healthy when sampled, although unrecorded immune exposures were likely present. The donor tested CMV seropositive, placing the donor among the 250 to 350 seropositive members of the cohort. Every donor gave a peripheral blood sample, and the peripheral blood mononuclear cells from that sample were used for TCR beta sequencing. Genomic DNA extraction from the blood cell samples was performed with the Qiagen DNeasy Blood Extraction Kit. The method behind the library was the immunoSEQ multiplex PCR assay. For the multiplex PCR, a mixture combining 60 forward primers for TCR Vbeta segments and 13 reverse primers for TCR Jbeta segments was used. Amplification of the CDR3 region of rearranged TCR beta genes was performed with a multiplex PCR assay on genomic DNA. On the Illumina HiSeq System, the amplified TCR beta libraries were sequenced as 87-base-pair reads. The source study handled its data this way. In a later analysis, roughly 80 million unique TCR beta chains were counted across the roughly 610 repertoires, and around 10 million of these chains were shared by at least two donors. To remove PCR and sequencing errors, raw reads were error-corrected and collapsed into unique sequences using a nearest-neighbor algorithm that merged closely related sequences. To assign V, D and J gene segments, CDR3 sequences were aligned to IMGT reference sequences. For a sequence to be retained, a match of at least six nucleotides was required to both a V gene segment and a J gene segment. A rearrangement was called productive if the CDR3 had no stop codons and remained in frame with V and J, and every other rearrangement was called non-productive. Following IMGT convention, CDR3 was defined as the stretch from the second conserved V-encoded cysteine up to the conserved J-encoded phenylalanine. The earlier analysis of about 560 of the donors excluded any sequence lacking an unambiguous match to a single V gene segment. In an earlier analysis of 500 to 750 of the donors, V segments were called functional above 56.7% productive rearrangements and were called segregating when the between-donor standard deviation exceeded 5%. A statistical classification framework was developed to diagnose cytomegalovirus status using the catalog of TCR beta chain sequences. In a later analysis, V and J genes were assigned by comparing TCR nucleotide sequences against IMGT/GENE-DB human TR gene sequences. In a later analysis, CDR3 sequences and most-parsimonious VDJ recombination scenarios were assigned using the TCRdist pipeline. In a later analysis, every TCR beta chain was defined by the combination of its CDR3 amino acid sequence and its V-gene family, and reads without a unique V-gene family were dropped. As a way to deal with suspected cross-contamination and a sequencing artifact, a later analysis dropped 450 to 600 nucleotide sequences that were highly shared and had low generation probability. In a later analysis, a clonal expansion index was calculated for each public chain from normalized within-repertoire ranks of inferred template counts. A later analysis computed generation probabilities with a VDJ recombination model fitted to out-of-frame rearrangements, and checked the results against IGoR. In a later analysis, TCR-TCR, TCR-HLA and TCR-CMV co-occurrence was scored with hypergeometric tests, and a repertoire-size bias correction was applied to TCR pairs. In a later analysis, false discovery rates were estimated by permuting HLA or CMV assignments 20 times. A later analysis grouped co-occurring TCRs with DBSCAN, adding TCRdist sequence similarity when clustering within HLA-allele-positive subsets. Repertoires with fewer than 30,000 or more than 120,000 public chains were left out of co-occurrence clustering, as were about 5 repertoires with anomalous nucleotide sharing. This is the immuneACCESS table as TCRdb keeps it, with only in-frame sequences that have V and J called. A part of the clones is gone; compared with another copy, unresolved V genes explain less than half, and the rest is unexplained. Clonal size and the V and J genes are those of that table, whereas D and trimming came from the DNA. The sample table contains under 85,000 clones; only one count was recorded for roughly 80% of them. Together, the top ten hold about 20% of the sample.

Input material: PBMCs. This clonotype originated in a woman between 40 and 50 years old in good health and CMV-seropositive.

The CDR3 sequence is CASSQQGYTEAFF. The bases are TGTGCCAGCAGCCAACAGGGATACACTGAAGCTTTCTTT. The chain is encoded by TRBV6-1 joined to TRBJ1-1, and possibly TRBD1, on 6 matching bases. The germline ends are 11 bases apart after V is trimmed by 6 bases and J by 3 bases. Counted from cysteine to phenylalanine, this CDR3 has 13 amino acids. The only DNA kept is the CDR3, 39 bases in frame from the first base. CDR1 and CDR2 are drawn from the germline V gene: MNHNS, SASEGT.